Here is one T cell receptor beta chain with its context. Antigen specificity is unknown. Time point noted: newly diagnosed GD, antithyroid drugs for less than 3 months. Following extraction of RNA from PBMCs, that RNA was used to make the TCR library. EDTA tubes received 9 to 10 milliliters of collected peripheral blood. According to the study, TCR beta libraries were built with iRepertoire HTBI primers and CDR3-region Arm-PCR. TCRdb re-called the multiplex PCR reads through MiXCR, storing one row per CDR3 protein. The data contain approximately 400,000 distinct CDR3 sequences, about 15% of them seen just once; the ten biggest clones take up over 15%. Germline loops: CDR1 MDHEN, CDR2 SYDVKM. This CDR3 comprises 14 residues. V lost 7 bases and J lost 2, with 12 bases in between. This specimen comes from a study of regulatory T cells in long-lasting Graves disease. Whole-study findings and limits: Sample size, which was small, may have reduced accuracy. TRBV28, TRBJ1-2 and TRBJ2-5 emerged as the favored segments in persistent disease.

These data were also filed under a second study, of T cells in Graves' hyperthyroidism and ophthalmopathy.

The rearrangement links TRBV28 to TRBJ2-4, with TRBD2 as a possible D gene (5 bases). The TCR originated in a woman in her twenties or thirties with Graves disease. The specimen was peripheral blood mononuclear cells (PBMCs), collected at new diagnosis, from a patient treated with antithyroid drugs. The CDR3 nucleotides read TGTGCCAGCACCGTACCGGGGTCCAAAAACATTCAGTACTTC. Translation: CASTVPGSKNIQYF.